Listed below are T cell receptor beta chains from one sample, sequenced in a study of blood T cell repertoires in COVID-19. Method: immunoSEQ multiplex PCR; TCRdb's copy keeps in-frame clones and lacks some. The table has around 74,000 clones, approximately 90% seen once. Sequenced input: peripheral blood. These receptors were collected from a man over 45 with active COVID-19. CDR3s include the opening cysteine and the closing phenylalanine or tryptophan. D genes are given only for firm matches. Size tells how often a clone was seen (once, few, many) or the class of an expanded clone, and some rows leave it out.

V gene	J gene	clone size	D gene	CDR3 protein	CDR3 DNA
TRBV21-1	TRBJ2-1	NA	NA	CATTTSLGLARVDEQFF	TGTGCCACCACTACTTCCCTTGGACTAGCCCGAGTCGATGAGCAGTTCTTC
TRBV19	TRBJ1-2	NA	TRBD1	CASSTPTGDGYTF	TGTGCCAGTAGTACCCCGACAGGGGATGGCTACACCTTC
TRBV11-3	TRBJ2-2	NA	NA	CASSYAGAANTGELFF	TGTGCCAGCAGTTACGCGGGGGCGGCGAACACCGGGGAGCTGTTTTTT
TRBV24-1	TRBJ2-3	NA	NA	CATSDGQQDTQYF	TGTGCCACCAGTGATGGACAGCAAGATACGCAGTATTTT
TRBV7-9	TRBJ2-7	NA	TRBD1	CASSPGTGLYEQYF	TGTGCCAGCAGCCCCGGGACAGGACTTTACGAGCAGTACTTC
TRBV4-3	TRBJ1-1	NA	TRBD1	CASSQGAGQMNTEAFF	TGCGCCAGCAGCCAAGGGGCGGGACAGATGAACACTGAAGCTTTCTTT
TRBV29-1	TRBJ2-4	once	TRBD2	CSAKRAGGGNIQYF	TGCAGCGCAAAAAGAGCGGGAGGGGGAAACATTCAGTACTTC
TRBV6-5	TRBJ1-4	NA	NA	CASSSTVTNEKLFF	TGTGCCAGCAGTTCGACAGTAACTAATGAAAAACTGTTTTTT
TRBV5-8	TRBJ2-3	NA	TRBD2	CASSIGEGQRTDTQYF	TGTGCCAGCAGCATTGGGGAGGGCCAGCGTACAGATACGCAGTATTTT
TRBV4-3	TRBJ2-2	NA	NA	CASSQDNRAILTGELFF	TGCGCCAGCAGCCAAGATAACAGGGCAATTTTGACCGGGGAGCTGTTTTTT
TRBV14	TRBJ2-3	NA	NA	CASSQAGVGSAQYF	TGTGCCAGCAGCCAGGCCGGGGTAGGATCGGCGCAGTATTTT
TRBV7-9	TRBJ2-7	few	NA	CASSLSSYEQYF	TGTGCCAGCAGCCTGAGCTCCTACGAGCAGTACTTC
TRBV28	TRBJ2-7	once	NA	CASRVRVAGSYEQYF	TGTGCCAGCAGGGTCCGGGTAGCTGGTTCCTACGAGCAGTACTTC
TRBV9	TRBJ1-2	NA	TRBD1	CASSQGANYGYTF	TGTGCCAGCAGCCAGGGGGCCAACTATGGCTACACCTTC
TRBV6-2/TRBV6-3	TRBJ2-3	NA	TRBD2	CASSLAGTSGAQYF	TGTGCCAGCAGTTTGGCCGGGACTAGCGGGGCGCAGTATTTT
TRBV4-1	TRBJ2-5	NA	TRBD2	CASSQGNGGIETQYF	TGCGCCAGCAGCCAAGGGAACGGGGGGATAGAGACCCAGTACTTC
TRBV4-1	TRBJ2-7	NA	TRBD1	CASSQGGTGSYEQYF	TGCGCCAGCAGCCAAGGAGGGACAGGGAGTTACGAGCAGTACTTC
TRBV5-1	TRBJ2-3	NA	NA	CASSLGQTSTDTQYF	TGCGCCAGCAGCTTGGGACAAACTAGCACAGATACGCAGTATTTT
TRBV18	TRBJ1-1	NA	NA	CASSRLVGVMNTEAFF	TGTGCCAGCTCACGTTTAGTCGGGGTTATGAACACTGAAGCTTTCTTT
TRBV5-1	TRBJ2-1	NA	TRBD2	CASSPGASGSFYNEQFF	TGCGCCAGCAGCCCCGGGGCTAGCGGGAGTTTCTACAATGAGCAGTTCTTC
TRBV5-8	TRBJ2-3	NA	NA	CASIYTGDTQYF	TGTGCCAGCATATATACAGGAGATACGCAGTATTTT
TRBV18	TRBJ2-7	NA	NA	CASSPAGQGAYEQYF	TGTGCCAGCTCACCAGCGGGGCAGGGGGCCTACGAGCAGTACTTC